A single sample gave rise to the 17 T cell receptor beta chains below, sequenced in a study of spatial heterogeneity in lung cancer. In TCRdb, the 5' RACE reads were re-called with MiXCR into one record per CDR3 protein. Among some 78,000 distinct CDR3 sequences listed, approximately 8.1% were seen once. Time point in this sample: sample taken at primary tumor resection. The starting material was PBMCs, obtained at surgery. These receptors originate from a male donor with early-stage non-small cell lung cancer.

The rearrangement links TRBV7-9 to TRBJ2-7; 7 bases map to TRBD2. The CDR3 is made up of 14 amino acids. CDR1 SEHNR and CDR2 FQNEAQ come from the germline V gene (reference sequence). V lost 7 bases, J lost 3 bases, and 9 bases stayed unmatched. CDR3 loop: CASTLQSGNYEQYF. The CDR3 DNA follows: TGTGCCAGCACCCTCCAAAGCGGGAACTACGAGCAGTACTTC. The whole variable domain, remainder taken from reference TRBV7-9 and TRBJ2-7, is DTGVSQNPRHKITKRGQNVTFRCDPISEHNRLYWYRQTLGQGPEFLTYFQNEAQLEKSRLLSDRFSAERPKGSFSTLEIQRTEQGDSAMYLCASTLQSGNYEQYFGPGTRLTVT.

This clonotype turned up a few times. The chain employs TRBV11-3 and TRBJ1-1; D is unclear. Germline V lookup: CDR1 SGHNT, CDR2 YENEEA. This CDR3 spans 12 amino acids. Trimming cost V 5 bases and J 8 bases, with 12 bases left between them. The CDR3 loop is CASSDGLVEAFF. DNA for the CDR3: TGTGCCAGCAGCGATGGACTAGTAGAAGCTTTCTTT. The variable domain in full, completed from reference TRBV11-3 and TRBJ1-1, reads EAGVVQSPRYKIIEKKQPVAFWCNPISGHNTLYWYLQNLGQGPELLIRYENEEAVDDSQLPKDRFSAERLKGVDSTLKIQPAELGDSAVYLCASSDGLVEAFFGQGTRLTVV.

This clonotype appeared many times. J is TRBJ2-5 and V is TRBV25-1, with 12 bases lining up with TRBD2. Germline V gene data show CDR1 as MGHDK and CDR2 as SYGVNS. The CDR3 consists of 14 residues. V shed 4 bases and J 5 bases; nucleotides not matched to a gene: 2. CDR3 loop: CASSVGTSGETQYF. The DNA for the CDR3 is TGTGCCAGCAGTGTAGGGACTAGCGGGGAGACCCAGTACTTC.

This clonotype has just a few counts. The rearrangement links TRBV19 to TRBJ2-1; D unclear. The CDR3 contains 14 residues. The V end lost 9 bases, the J end lost 0 bases, and 12 bases lay between the germline ends. CDR1 and CDR2 (germline): LNHDA, SQIVND (reference sequence). The chain's CDR3 is CASNPGPSYNEQFF. CDR3 coding DNA: TGTGCCAGCAACCCCGGACCCTCCTACAATGAGCAGTTCTTC.

The V call is TRBV5-1, the J call TRBJ1-6; tentatively, D is TRBD1 (5 bases). CDR1 is SGHRS, CDR2 YFSETQ, per germline. The CDR3 totals 18 residues. V lost 4 bases, J lost 0 bases, and 17 bases lay in between. The DNA of the CDR3 is TGCGCCAGCAGCCTCCGAGGCAGGGAAAGCTCCTATAATTCACCCCTCCACTTT. The encoded protein is CASSLRGRESSYNSPLHF.

This clonotype was counted between two and nine times. The chain has TRBV12-3 or TRBV12-4 and TRBJ1-5; D ambiguous. Trimming took 5 bases from V and 4 from J, leaving 9 bases between them. The CDR3 runs 13 residues. CDR3 sequence (DNA): TGTGCCAGCAGTATAGACGTTAATCAGCCCCAGCATTTT. This gives the protein CASSIDVNQPQHF.

V and J are TRBV12-3 or TRBV12-4 and TRBJ2-7, with 9 bases that match TRBD2. The CDR3 has 15 amino acids. Trimming took 4 bases from V and 2 from J; bases not matched to a gene: 6. Written as DNA, the CDR3 is TGTGCCAGCAGTTCGAGACTAGCGGCGACCTACGAGCAGTACTTC. As protein: CASSSRLAATYEQYF.

This clonotype was detected a few times. This rearrangement joins TRBV5-1 to TRBJ2-3, with 9 bases matching TRBD1. The V gene's germline CDR1 is SGHRS and CDR2 YFSETQ. V was clipped by 4 bases and J by 6 bases; unmatched bases: 12. The CDR3 spans 16 residues. CDR3 protein: CASSPPGQGFSDTQYF. CDR3 nucleotides: TGCGCCAGCAGCCCCCCGGGACAGGGTTTTTCGGATACGCAGTATTTT.

This clonotype was counted at least ten times. The V and J genes are TRBV7-2 and TRBJ2-7; a weak D match, TRBD1 (5 bases). Germline V gene lookup returns CDR1 SGHTA and CDR2 FQGNSA. The CDR3 sequence is 13 residues long. V was cut by 2 bases and J by 6 bases, with 11 bases left in between. The DNA of the CDR3 is TGTGCCAGCAGCTTAAACTCAGGGCTCGAGCAGTACTTC. Encoded protein: CASSLNSGLEQYF.

The rearrangement joins TRBV7-9 to TRBJ2-1; D tentatively reads TRBD1 or TRBD2 (5 bases each). The CDR3 loop spans 11 amino acids. Looked up from germline, CDR1 is SEHNR and CDR2 is FQNEAQ (reference sequence). Trimming stripped 5 bases from V and 10 bases from J, with 9 bases between. The CDR3 reads CASSPWDEQFF. The CDR3 nucleotides are TGTGCCAGCAGCCCATGGGACGAGCAGTTCTTC.

This clonotype has ten or more counts. This sequence joins TRBV7-9 and TRBJ2-6, with D hard to call. V lost 5 bases and J 0 bases, leaving 5 bases between the germline ends. The V gene's germline CDR1 is SEHNR and CDR2 FQNEAQ (reference sequence). This CDR3 has 14 residues. The CDR3, as DNA: TGTGCCAGCAGCCCCGGCTCTGGGGCCAACGTCCTGACTTTC. This translates into CASSPGSGANVLTF.

This clonotype was seen only a few times. The V and J genes are TRBV6-5 and TRBJ2-2; TRBD2 agrees at 8 bases. Unmatched junction bases numbered 4, after V lost 4 bases and J lost 6 bases. In germline, CDR1 is MNHEY, CDR2 SVGAGI. The CDR3 runs to 14 residues. The CDR3 region has the DNA TGTGCCAGCAGTTGGGCTAGCGGGTCCGGGGAGCTGTTTTTT. Amino acids: CASSWASGSGELFF.

The chain employs TRBV5-1 and TRBJ2-7; a weak D match, TRBD1 (5 bases). This CDR3 contains 14 residues. CDR1 and CDR2 (germline): SGHRS, YFSETQ. V lost 1 base and J lost 1, with 9 bases in between. The CDR3 nucleotides are TGCGCCAGCAGCTTGACCCAGGGATCCTACGAGCAGTACTTC. Amino acid sequence: CASSLTQGSYEQYF.

At least ten counts were recorded for this clonotype. V usage is TRBV9 and J usage is TRBJ2-7; TRBD2 agrees at 11 bases. The junction had 9 bases not matched to a gene; V was cut back by 4 bases and J by 0 bases. The CDR3 sequence is 17 residues long. Germline assignment: CDR1 SGDLS and CDR2 YYNGEE. The CDR3 DNA reads as TGTGCCAGCAGCCTTACACCCGGGACTAGCGGCTCCTACGAGCAGTACTTC. It encodes CASSLTPGTSGSYEQYF.

This clonotype was seen at least ten times. J is TRBJ2-3 and V is TRBV20-1; the match to TRBD2 covers 11 bases. The CDR3 loop spans 15 amino acids. Trimming took 6 bases from V and 3 from J; bases not matched to a gene: 8. Germline values: CDR1 DFQATT, CDR2 SNEGSKA (reference sequence). CDR3 region: CSASPLAGVTDTQYF. CDR3 bases: TGCAGTGCCAGCCCACTAGCGGGAGTAACAGATACGCAGTATTTT.

The chain couples TRBV7-4 to TRBJ2-5, with D perhaps assigned TRBD1 or TRBD2 (5 bases each). The V and J ends lost 4 bases and 5 bases respectively, with 20 bases between them. Germline-derived CDR1 and CDR2 are SGHVT and SQSDAQ. The CDR3 has 16 amino acids. The CDR3 DNA reads TGTGCCAGCAGCTCCACACCGGGACCTCCGCGGGAGACCCAGTACTTC. Translating gives CASSSTPGPPRETQYF.

The chain joins TRBV6-2 or TRBV6-3 to TRBJ1-5; D not resolved. Trimming stripped 0 bases from V and 3 bases from J, with 15 bases between. CDR3 length: 17 residues. From germline, CDR1 is MNHEY and CDR2 SVGEGT. CDR3 protein: CASSYSRSGGPNQPQHF. For the CDR3, the DNA is TGTGCCAGCAGTTACTCGAGATCGGGAGGGCCCAATCAGCCCCAGCATTTT.